This TCR beta chain was profiled in a study of blood T cell repertoires in COVID-19. About the research overall: PBMCs, B-cell-depleted T cells, or T cells were the source of the cDNA or gDNA that made up the material.

TCRdb keeps only in-frame clones here, not all; method: immunoSEQ multiplex PCR. This table has 200,000 to 250,000 clones, roughly 80% appearing once. The CDR3 is made up of 16 amino acids. The germline V gene has CDR1 SSHAT and CDR2 FNYEAQ (reference sequence). Regarding this clone: One junction end does not reproduce the germline sequence, and a read error may be involved.

The sequenced sample was peripheral blood. This sequence joins TRBV7-7 and TRBJ2-2, with D perhaps TRBD1 (6 bases). This TCR was recovered from an elderly woman with acute or convalescent COVID-19. CDR3 residues: CASSLTWGPGTGELFF. CDR3 sequence (DNA): TGTGCTAGCAGCTTAACTTGGGGGCCAGGCACCGGGGAGCTGTTTTTT.